A single sample is the source of the 20 T cell receptor beta chains below, sequenced in a study of cytomegalovirus exposure and HLA in healthy donors. The data were produced by immunoSEQ multiplex PCR, yet TCRdb's version contains in-frame clones alone and is incomplete. The table shows nearly 200,000 clones, with roughly 84% occurring only once. Sequenced input: PBMCs. These receptors were obtained from a woman aged 30 to 39 in good health and CMV-seropositive.

This clone came up a few times. This chain joins TRBV6-1 and TRBJ1-2; D possibly corresponds to TRBD1 (5 bases). This CDR3 spans 15 amino acids. Looked up from germline, CDR1 is MNHNS and CDR2 is SASEGT. The V and J ends lost 5 bases and 0 bases respectively, with 13 bases between them. CDR3 coding DNA: TGTGCCAGCAGTTTTTGGGGCGATTCTAACTATGGCTACACCTTC. Its protein product is CASSFWGDSNYGYTF.

The sample holds one count of this clone. The rearrangement links TRBV2 to TRBJ1-4, with D maybe TRBD1 (6 bases). Trimming shortened V by 7 bases and J by 12 bases, and 21 bases separated the two germline ends. The CDR3 totals 14 residues. CDR1 is SNHLY and CDR2 is FYNNEI in the germline V gene. The CDR3, as DNA: TGTGCCAGCACTACGGAACAGGGTTTGAGCGAACTGTTTTTT. It codes for CASTTEQGLSELFF.

CDR3 sequence: CASSLEQALQGSDTQYF. In DNA, the CDR3 is TGTGCCAGCAGCCTCGAACAAGCACTACAGGGATCAGATACGCAGTATTTT. The chain employs TRBV14 and TRBJ2-3, with a weak D call TRBD1 (6 bases). Germline assignment: CDR1 SGHDN and CDR2 FVKESK. The germline V and J ends were trimmed by 4 bases and 4 bases, with 21 bases remaining between them. CDR3 size: 17 residues. The variable domain in full, with the rest retrieved from reference TRBV14 and TRBJ2-3, is EAGVTQFPSHSVIEKGQTVTLRCDPISGHDNLYWYRRVMGKEIKFLLHFVKESKQDESGMPNNRFLAERTGGTYSTLKVQPAELEDSGVYFCASSLEQALQGSDTQYFGPGTRLTVL.

This rearrangement joins TRBV7-8 to TRBJ2-3, with D hard to call. Deletions cut 6 bases from V and 2 bases from J, with 18 bases between. The CDR3 runs to 16 residues. Germline CDR1 SGHVS, CDR2 FQNEAQ. CDR3 nucleotide sequence: TGTGCCAGCAGACGAGGTAGTGGTGTCTCCACAGATACGCAGTATTTT. Its translation is CASRRGSGVSTDTQYF.

This rearrangement joins TRBV29-1 to TRBJ1-1, with a weak D call TRBD1 (6 bases). Germline V gene sequence: CDR1 SQVTM, CDR2 ANQGSEA. V dropped 3 bases and J dropped 1 base, with 9 bases sitting between them. The CDR3 sequence is 13 residues long. CDR3: CSVEEGGNTEAFF. As DNA, the CDR3 is TGCAGCGTTGAGGAAGGGGGGAACACTGAAGCTTTCTTT.

A few counts support this clone. The chain carries TRBV30 and TRBJ2-1, with TRBD2 as a possible D gene (6 bases). The CDR3 loop spans 14 amino acids. Germline V gives CDR1 GTSNPN, CDR2 SVGIG (reference sequence). The V end lost 1 base, the J end lost 2 bases, and 9 bases lay between the germline ends. CDR3 amino acids: CAWSETGAYNEQFF. The CDR3 bases are TGTGCCTGGAGTGAAACGGGGGCCTACAATGAGCAGTTCTTC.

The J gene is TRBJ1-1, the V gene TRBV6-1; D not certain. Trimming took off 4 bases at V and 1 base at J, with 4 bases between the two ends. CDR3 length equals 12 residues. CDR1 is MNHNS and CDR2 is SASEGT in the germline V gene. Here the CDR3 reads CASSAGNTEAFF. The CDR3, as DNA: TGTGCCAGCAGTGCCGGGAACACTGAAGCTTTCTTT.

V gene TRBV5-6 combines with J gene TRBJ1-5; D is unclear. Trimming took off 0 bases at V and 9 bases at J, with 10 bases between the two ends. This CDR3 contains 13 residues. CDR1 SGHDT and CDR2 YYEEEE come from the germline V gene. This chain's CDR3 is CASSLGEEGPQHF. The CDR3 nucleotides are TGTGCCAGCAGCTTGGGGGAAGAGGGGCCCCAGCATTTT.

The chain uses TRBV11-1 and TRBJ1-2, with 8 bases aligning to TRBD1. CDR1 and CDR2 from the germline V gene are SGHAT and FQDESV (reference sequence). V shed 5 bases and J 2 bases; nucleotides not matched to a gene: 10. This CDR3 is 16 amino acids long. The CDR3 nucleotides are TGTGCCAGCAGCGCCCTAGGGGCAGGGGGCAACTATGGCTACACCTTC. This translates into CASSALGAGGNYGYTF.

The rearrangement uses TRBV5-1 and TRBJ1-1, with 7 nucleotides matching TRBD1. V lost 4 bases and J lost 1; bases outside the gene matches: 4. Germline V CDR1 and CDR2: SGHRS, YFSETQ. The CDR3 is 14 amino acids. As DNA, the CDR3 is TGCGCCAGCAGCCCCCAGGGGGGGAACACTGAAGCTTTCTTT. It yields the protein CASSPQGGNTEAFF.

The CDR3: CASSLLTGTSSVEQYF. In DNA form, the CDR3 reads TGTGCCAGCAGCTTACTAACTGGGACTAGTTCAGTCGAGCAGTACTTC. The chain joins TRBV7-9 to TRBJ2-7; 8 bases are a match to TRBD2. Germline loops: CDR1 SEHNR, CDR2 FQNEAQ (reference sequence). The CDR3 spans 16 residues. The junction had 12 bases not matched to a gene; V was cut back by 2 bases and J by 6 bases.

This chain links TRBV2 with TRBJ2-3; 12 bases line up with TRBD2. CDR1 SNHLY and CDR2 FYNNEI come from the germline V gene. The junction had 3 bases not matched to a gene; V was cut back by 6 bases and J by 2 bases. This CDR3 comprises 15 residues. DNA of the CDR3: TGTGCCAGCAGCAGACTAGCGGGAGCCACAGATACGCAGTATTTT. Translated: CASSRLAGATDTQYF.

The gene calls are TRBV19 and TRBJ2-7; 9 positions agree with TRBD1. The CDR3 has 16 residues. The germline CDR1 and CDR2 sequences are LNHDA and SQIVND (reference sequence). V lost 1 base, J lost 9 bases, and 13 bases stayed unmatched. The CDR3 spells CASSIAPGQGDVMQYF. In DNA, the CDR3 is TGTGCCAGTAGTATAGCGCCGGGACAGGGAGATGTGATGCAGTACTTC.

V and J are TRBV11-2 and TRBJ2-3; 12 nucleotides agree with TRBD2. CDR1 is SGHAT and CDR2 is FQNNGV in the germline V gene. Trimming took 5 bases from V and 3 from J; bases not matched to a gene: 3. The CDR3 extends over 15 amino acids. The CDR3 is CASSPGLAGTDTQYF. The CDR3 region has the DNA TGTGCCAGCAGCCCCGGACTAGCGGGAACAGATACGCAGTATTTT.

This chain joins TRBV30 and TRBJ1-5; perhaps TRBD1 as D (6 bases). The CDR3 loop spans 14 amino acids. Germline CDR1 and CDR2: GTSNPN and SVGIG (reference sequence). The V gene lost 0 bases and the J gene lost 6 bases, with 12 bases spanning the gap. CDR3 nucleotide sequence: TGTGCCTGGAGTGTAGGGGGTGGGGGTCAGCCCCAGCATTTT. Its protein product is CAWSVGGGGQPQHF.

The chain combines TRBV11-2 with TRBJ1-1, with a weak D call TRBD1 (5 bases). V lost 3 bases to trimming and J lost 4 bases, with 15 bases between them. Germline V gene lookup returns CDR1 SGHAT and CDR2 FQNNGV. CDR3 length: 15 residues. CDR3 protein: CASSLAGTWGTEAFF. The CDR3 coding sequence is TGTGCCAGCAGCTTGGCCGGGACTTGGGGCACTGAAGCTTTCTTT.

The J gene is TRBJ1-1, the V gene TRBV18, with unresolved D. The V gene lost 2 bases and the J gene lost 2 bases, with 12 bases spanning the gap. The CDR3 length is 15 residues. Per the germline V gene, CDR1 is KGHSH and CDR2 is LQKENI. The CDR3 coding sequence is TGTGCCAGCTCACCATACTCCCAGGCCAACACTGAAGCTTTCTTT. The encoded protein is CASSPYSQANTEAFF.

This clone showed up many times. This chain connects TRBV5-5 to TRBJ2-7, with 9 nucleotides matching TRBD2. Germline assignment: CDR1 SGHKS and CDR2 YYEKEE (reference sequence). Trimming cost V 5 bases and J 2 bases; bases outside gene matches: 5. The CDR3 covers 14 residues. The CDR3 region has the DNA TGTGCCAGCAGTGGACTAGCGCAGGCCTACGAGCAGTACTTC. Its translation: CASSGLAQAYEQYF.

V gene TRBV28 combines with J gene TRBJ2-1; TRBD1 matches at 8 bases. The germline gives CDR1 MDHEN, CDR2 SYDVKM. J gave up 0 bases and V 5 bases, and 6 bases lay outside the gene matches. This CDR3 is 16 amino acids long. Here the CDR3 reads CASSALGTGSYNEQFF. In DNA form, the CDR3 reads TGTGCCAGCAGTGCCTTAGGGACAGGCTCCTACAATGAGCAGTTCTTC.

This CDR3 reads CASSLEVQPGLAGYEQYF. CDR3 DNA: TGCGCCAGCAGCTTGGAGGTTCAGCCGGGACTAGCGGGATACGAGCAGTACTTC. The chain couples TRBV5-1 to TRBJ2-7, with 13 bases aligning to TRBD2. The CDR3 contains 18 residues. Germline assignment: CDR1 SGHRS and CDR2 YFSETQ. V lost 0 bases, J lost 4 bases, and 10 bases stayed unmatched.